Each of the 5 T cell receptor beta chains below was sequenced from the same sample in a study of metastatic and nonmetastatic thyroid tumors. TCRdb reanalyzed the PCR reads with MiXCR. The sample includes about 38,000 clones, roughly half of them seen just once. No treatment had been given to any patient before thyroid surgery. Sequenced sample: tumor tissue. The receptors were sampled from a male donor with papillary thyroid cancer or a benign thyroid nodule (not recorded which). Some clones in this sample may be carry-over from other donors' samples.

This clone was counted only a few times. The genes are TRBV6-1 and TRBJ2-1; D may be TRBD2 (5 bases). CDR3 length equals 11 residues. CDR1 and CDR2 (germline): MNHNS, SASEGT. Trimming shortened V by 4 bases and J by 10 bases, and 8 bases separated the two germline ends. DNA for the CDR3: TGTGCCAGCAGTGGTACTAGGGAGCAGTTCTTC. Residues: CASSGTREQFF.

J is TRBJ2-7 and V is TRBV28, with TRBD2 matching over 11 bases. The junction had 6 bases not matched to a gene; V was cut back by 2 bases and J by 3 bases. CDR3 length: 16 amino acids. CDR1 and CDR2 from the germline V gene are MDHEN and SYDVKM. The CDR3 DNA reads as TGTGCCAGCAGTTTAGAACTAGCGGGAGCTGACTACGAGCAGTACTTC. Translating gives CASSLELAGADYEQYF.

This chain connects TRBV19 to TRBJ1-1; D is perhaps TRBD1 (6 bases). V gave up 3 bases and J gave up 2 bases, with 22 bases separating them. CDR3 length: 18 residues. Germline assignment: CDR1 LNHDA and CDR2 SQIVND (reference sequence). The CDR3 spells CASSIPGARFMLNTEAFF. The CDR3 DNA sequence: TGTGCCAGTAGTATCCCGGGGGCGCGTTTCATGTTAAACACTGAAGCTTTCTTT.

The chain carries TRBV30 and TRBJ1-4; D gene unclear. The CDR3 loop spans 14 amino acids. Between the trimmed V and J ends, which lost 3 bases and 7 bases, there was a span of 15 bases. Germline V gene lookup returns CDR1 GTSNPN and CDR2 SVGIG (reference sequence). The CDR3 nucleotides are TGTGCCTGGAGCGGAAGGGAGGGCGGTGAAAAACTGTTTTTT. It codes for CAWSGREGGEKLFF.

V and J are TRBV9 and TRBJ2-2; 11 nucleotides agree with TRBD2. The CDR3 length is 15 residues. In germline, CDR1 is SGDLS, CDR2 YYNGEE. V trimming: 4 bases; J trimming: 4 bases; junction bases outside the gene matches: 3. CDR3 loop: CASSPLAGGTGELFF. For the CDR3, the DNA is TGTGCCAGCAGCCCGCTAGCGGGAGGCACCGGGGAGCTGTTTTTT.